The 18 T cell receptor beta chains below come from one sample, sequenced in a study of beta chain features in type 1 diabetes. The investigators reverse transcribed all of the isolated RNA, so they sequenced expressed TCRB transcripts. TCRdb's table, derived via immunoSEQ multiplex PCR, lists solely in-frame clones and lacks some. The sample has about 240,000 clones, less than 35% seen once; the top ten hold under 4.5%. The material sequenced was central memory CD4+ T cells from blood. These receptors were collected from a man aged 25 to 45 in good health.

This clone was observed many times. The J gene is TRBJ2-1, the V gene TRBV2; TRBD2 agrees at 8 bases. V lost 7 bases and J lost 3; bases outside the gene matches: 5. Per the germline V gene, CDR1 is SNHLY and CDR2 is FYNNEI. The CDR3 contains 14 residues. The CDR3 region is CASNREGVYNEQFF. In DNA, the CDR3 is TGTGCCAGCAACCGGGAGGGGGTCTACAATGAGCAGTTCTTC.

This clone came up a few times. The same CDR3 also results from other DNA sequences found in this sample. This chain joins TRBV7-2 and TRBJ1-5; no firm D call. Germline-derived CDR1 and CDR2 are SGHTA and FQGNSA. Trimming cost V 6 bases and J 0 bases, with 9 bases left between them. This CDR3 region has 14 residues. The CDR3 loop is CASSLKSSNQPQHF. CDR3 bases: TGTGCCAGCAGTCTCAAAAGTAGCAATCAGCCCCAGCATTTT.

The table lists this clone with a few counts. The chain carries TRBV27 and TRBJ2-2; TRBD2 is a possible D gene (6 bases). Germline assignment: CDR1 MNHEY and CDR2 SMNVEV (reference sequence). CDR3 length: 15 amino acids. V lost 3 bases and J lost 4, with 12 bases in between. The CDR3 sequence is CASSFRPGSTGELFF. CDR3 DNA: TGTGCCAGCAGTTTTAGGCCCGGGAGCACCGGGGAGCTGTTTTTT.

This clone was observed a few times. The CDR3 coding sequence is TGTGCCAGCAGCCGGGACAGACTAGAGACCCAGTACTTC. It is translated as CASSRDRLETQYF. This chain links TRBV7-7 with TRBJ2-5; 7 nucleotides agree with TRBD1. Germline V gives CDR1 SSHAT, CDR2 FNYEAQ (reference sequence). With 5 bases clipped from V and 4 bases from J, the junction kept 4 bases outside the gene matches. The CDR3 has 13 residues. The full variable domain, with the rest looked up from reference TRBV7-7 and TRBJ2-5, is GAGVSQSPRYKVTKRGQDVTLRCDPISSHATLYWYQQALGQGPEFLTYFNYEAQPDKSGLPSDRFSAERPEGSISTLTIQRTEQRDSAMYRCASSRDRLETQYFGPGTRLLVL.

The chain links TRBV2 to TRBJ2-1, with TRBD2 identical over 10 bases. CDR1 is SNHLY and CDR2 is FYNNEI in the germline V gene. V shed 10 bases and J 4 bases; nucleotides not matched to a gene: 10. This CDR3 has 15 amino acids. The CDR3 region has the DNA TGTGCCACCCCGGGAGCGGGGGGGCTGTACAATGAGCAGTTCTTC. It encodes CATPGAGGLYNEQFF.

The chain has TRBV7-8 and TRBJ2-1; possibly TRBD2 for D (6 bases). V was shortened by 6 bases and J by 7 bases, with 19 bases between the two germline ends. CDR1 and CDR2 (germline): SGHVS, FQNEAQ. The CDR3 sequence is 15 residues long. The CDR3 sequence is CASSYPGDSRNEQFF. The CDR3 coding sequence is TGTGCCAGCAGTTACCCGGGGGATTCACGGAATGAGCAGTTCTTC.

The V call is TRBV4-3, the J call TRBJ2-1; TRBD2 agrees at 9 bases. The ends lost 4 bases at V and 6 bases at J; junction bases unmatched: 10. Germline V CDR1 and CDR2: LGHNA, YSLEER. The CDR3 has 16 residues. Here the CDR3 reads CASSPGGLAGPNEQFF. For the CDR3, the DNA is TGCGCCAGCAGCCCCGGGGGGCTAGCGGGACCCAATGAGCAGTTCTTC.

Written as DNA, the CDR3 is TGCGCCAGCAGTGACTCGACAGGGGGAGGTCTCTACGAGCAGTACTTC. Translation: CASSDSTGGGLYEQYF. The rearrangement links TRBV10-1 to TRBJ2-7, with 9 positions matching TRBD1. The CDR3 covers 16 residues. V lost 3 bases to trimming and J lost 3 bases; unmatched junction nucleotides: 9. Germline CDR1 WNHNN, CDR2 SYGVQD (reference sequence).

The CDR3 here is CASSDREGQPQHF. The CDR3 coding sequence is TGTGCCAGCAGTGACAGGGAGGGTCAGCCCCAGCATTTT. The chain uses TRBV2 and TRBJ1-5, with TRBD1 as a possible D gene (5 bases). This CDR3 comprises 13 residues. Trimming shortened V by 3 bases and J by 6 bases, and 9 bases separated the two germline ends. Germline loops: CDR1 SNHLY, CDR2 FYNNEI.

The chain has TRBV13 and TRBJ1-5; 7 bases align to TRBD1. V lost 7 bases to trimming and J lost 2 bases; unmatched junction nucleotides: 5. Germline assignment: CDR1 PRHDT and CDR2 FYEKMQ (reference sequence). The CDR3 contains 14 residues. CDR3 in DNA: TGTGCCAGCACGATGGGACAGCGCAATCAGCCCCAGCATTTT. Translation gives CASTMGQRNQPQHF.

The V call is TRBV7-9, the J call TRBJ2-7, with D possibly TRBD1 on 6 matching bases. The ends were cut back, 5 bases at V and 2 bases at J, with 16 bases in the middle. Germline V gene sequence: CDR1 SEHNR, CDR2 FQNEAQ (reference sequence). The length of the CDR3 is 15 residues. The CDR3 region is CASSPREQGTYEQYF. Here the CDR3 DNA reads TGTGCCAGCAGCCCTAGGGAACAGGGAACCTACGAGCAGTACTTC.

V and J are TRBV18 and TRBJ2-2; either TRBD1 or TRBD2 may fit D (5 bases each). Germline V gene sequence: CDR1 KGHSH, CDR2 LQKENI. This CDR3 has 16 residues. V lost 2 bases and J lost 3, with 13 bases in between. DNA of the CDR3: TGTGCCAGCTCACCAGTTGGGGGTGCCTACACCGGGGAGCTGTTTTTT. It specifies CASSPVGGAYTGELFF.

The chain combines TRBV30 with TRBJ1-3, with D unclear. The CDR3 contains 12 residues. CDR1 is GTSNPN, CDR2 SVGIG, per germline (reference sequence). V was trimmed by 5 bases and J by 3 bases, leaving 8 bases between them. CDR3: CAWDSGGNTIYF. In nucleotides, the CDR3 is TGTGCCTGGGACTCGGGTGGAAACACCATATATTTT.

The J gene is TRBJ2-1, the V gene TRBV20-1, with D hard to call. CDR3 size: 11 residues. Deletions cut 6 bases from V and 7 bases from J, with 10 bases between. Germline V CDR1 and CDR2: DFQATT, SNEGSKA (reference sequence). CDR3 protein: CSALSKNEQFF. The CDR3 coding sequence is TGCAGTGCCCTTAGTAAGAATGAGCAGTTCTTC.

The CDR3, as DNA: TGCGCCAGCAGCCAAGAGGAGGAACTAGCGCGGTTCTTC. Encoded protein: CASSQEEELARFF. The genes are TRBV4-1 and TRBJ2-1; TRBD2 aligns across 7 bases. In germline, CDR1 is MGHRA, CDR2 YSYEKL. V shed 0 bases, J shed 15 bases, and the junction held 8 bases outside the gene matches. CDR3 length: 13 amino acids.

This clone was counted only a few times. The chain recombines TRBV6-5 with TRBJ1-1, with 10 bases aligning to TRBD1. This CDR3 contains 15 residues. Germline loops: CDR1 MNHEY, CDR2 SVGAGI. V lost 8 bases, J lost 1 base, and 7 bases stayed unmatched. For the CDR3, the DNA is TGTGCCAGCCGGACAGGGGGACCTCCGAACACTGAAGCTTTCTTT. Translating gives CASRTGGPPNTEAFF.

This rearrangement joins TRBV5-1 to TRBJ2-3; TRBD2 matches at 8 bases. V lost 3 bases, J lost 3 bases, and 3 bases stayed unmatched. Germline V CDR1 and CDR2: SGHRS, YFSETQ. CDR3 length: 14 amino acids. The CDR3: CASSWTSRTDTQYF. Here the CDR3 DNA reads TGCGCCAGCAGCTGGACTAGCAGGACAGATACGCAGTATTTT. Together with reference TRBV5-1 and TRBJ2-3, the CDR3 gives the full variable domain: KAGVTQTPRYLIKTRGQQVTLSCSPISGHRSVSWYQQTPGQGLQFLFEYFSETQRNKGNFPGRFSGRQFSNSRSEMNVSTLELGDSALYLCASSWTSRTDTQYFGPGTRLTVL.

Ten or more counts support this clone. The chain is built from TRBV5-1 and TRBJ2-5, with 7 nucleotides matching TRBD2. V was pared by 4 bases and J by 5 bases, with 11 bases of the junction left unmatched. CDR3 length: 15 residues. CDR1 is SGHRS and CDR2 is YFSETQ in the germline V gene. CDR3 nucleotides: TGCGCCAGCAGCGTAGCGGGCGGAAGCGAGGAGACCCAGTACTTC. It is translated as CASSVAGGSEETQYF.